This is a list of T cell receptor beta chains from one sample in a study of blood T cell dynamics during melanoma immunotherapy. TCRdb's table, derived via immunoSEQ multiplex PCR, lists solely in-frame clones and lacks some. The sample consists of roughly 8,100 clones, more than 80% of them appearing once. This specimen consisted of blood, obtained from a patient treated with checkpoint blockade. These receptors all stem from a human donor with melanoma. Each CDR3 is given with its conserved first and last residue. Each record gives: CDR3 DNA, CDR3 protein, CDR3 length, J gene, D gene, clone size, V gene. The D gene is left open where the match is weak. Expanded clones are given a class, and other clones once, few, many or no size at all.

TGTGCCAGCGAACAGGACAGGGACGACGAGCAGTACTTC	CASEQDRDDEQYF	13	TRBJ2-7	TRBD1	NA	TRBV5-6
TGTGCCAGCAGTGATCCCCCGGGACTAACCTACGAGCAGTACTTC	CASSDPPGLTYEQYF	15	TRBJ2-7	TRBD2	NA	TRBV6-1
TGCAGCGCCCGAGGGGCAGGGGGCAACACCGGGGAGCTGTTTTTT	CSARGAGGNTGELFF	15	TRBJ2-2	TRBD1	NA	TRBV29-1
TGTGCCAGCAGTGTTTCAGGGGCAACTAATGAAAAACTGTTTTTT	CASSVSGATNEKLFF	15	TRBJ1-4	NA	NA	TRBV2
TGTGCCAGCAGTTTATCGCCCGTCGGCCCCCAGCAGTACTTC	CASSLSPVGPQQYF	14	TRBJ2-7	NA	few	TRBV27
TGTGCCAGCAGTGAACCGGGGTTCAGCTCCTACGAGCAGTACTTC	CASSEPGFSSYEQYF	15	TRBJ2-7	NA	NA	TRBV2
TGTGCCAGCAGAGGACCGGGACTAGCGGGACTCGGTTATTGGGGGGAGCTGTTTTTT	CASRGPGLAGLGYWGELFF	19	TRBJ2-2	TRBD2	NA	TRBV2
TGTGCCAGCACCAAGGTCGACAGGGGCTACGAGCAGTACTTC	CASTKVDRGYEQYF	14	TRBJ2-7	TRBD1	once	TRBV5-6
TGTGCCAGCAGCCCTCAGCCGGGAGGGTCCTACGAGCAGTACTTC	CASSPQPGGSYEQYF	15	TRBJ2-7	TRBD2	NA	TRBV7-3
TGTGCCAGTAGTCCTAGGACTAGCGGGAGATACTCTGGGGCCAACGTCCTGACTTTC	CASSPRTSGRYSGANVLTF	19	TRBJ2-6	TRBD2	NA	TRBV19
TGTGCCAGCAGTGATTCGAGTAGCGGAGGAAACACCATATATTTT	CASSDSSSGGNTIYF	15	TRBJ1-3	NA	NA	TRBV25-1
TGTGCCAGCAGCTTTACGGATGGAGGGGGTCGAGAGCAGTACTTC	CASSFTDGGGREQYF	15	TRBJ2-7	NA	NA	TRBV11-2
TGTGCCAGCAGTCCCTCTGGACAGACTGAAAAACTGTTTTTT	CASSPSGQTEKLFF	14	TRBJ1-4	NA	NA	TRBV28
TGTGCCAGCAGCGAAGGTCAGAGGGAGTTCCCTCACTACGAGCAGTACTTC	CASSEGQREFPHYEQYF	17	TRBJ2-7	NA	NA	TRBV21-1
TGCAGCGGATCCAAGGGGGGGCTCTCCTACGAGCAGTACTTC	CSGSKGGLSYEQYF	14	TRBJ2-7	NA	NA	TRBV29-1
TGCGCCAGCAGCCCAAGGGGCGGGAGGGCCCACGAGCAGTACTTC	CASSPRGGRAHEQYF	15	TRBJ2-7	TRBD2	NA	TRBV5-1
TGTGCCAGCAGCCAGGGGTACAGGGGCGAAAACACCATATATTTT	CASSQGYRGENTIYF	15	TRBJ1-3	TRBD1	NA	TRBV2
TGTGCCTCGGGACTAGCGGAGCCCTCCTACAATGAGCAGTTCTTC	CASGLAEPSYNEQFF	15	TRBJ2-1	TRBD2	NA	TRBV28
TGCAGTGCTAGCTGGCGCTACGAGCAGTACTTC	CSASWRYEQYF	11	TRBJ2-7	NA	NA	TRBV20-1
TGTGCCAGCTCAAACCCAGGGTACAGCTCCTACGAGCAGTACTTC	CASSNPGYSSYEQYF	15	TRBJ2-7	NA	NA	TRBV6-1
TGTGCCAGCAGTTTATCGGGCTCCTACGAGCAGTACTTC	CASSLSGSYEQYF	13	TRBJ2-7	NA	NA	TRBV27
TGTGCCAGCAGTGATTCACAGGGCCCTTACTATGGCTACACCTTC	CASSDSQGPYYGYTF	15	TRBJ1-2	NA	NA	TRBV6-1
TGTGCCAGCAGCCAGGCGACAGGGATAGGCGCTGAAGCTTTCTTT	CASSQATGIGAEAFF	15	TRBJ1-1	TRBD1	NA	TRBV7-9
TGTGCCAGCAGTTACTCTGCGGGGGCGGGCAATCAGCCCCAGCATTTT	CASSYSAGAGNQPQHF	16	TRBJ1-5	NA	NA	TRBV6-6
TGTGCCAGCAGTGGGTCTGGGCAGGGCAGGGGGGCCGGCTACACCTTC	CASSGSGQGRGAGYTF	16	TRBJ1-2	TRBD1	NA	TRBV6-1
TGTGCCAGCAGCCCAAGGGGGGGGGCCTACAATGAGCAGTTCTTC	CASSPRGGAYNEQFF	15	TRBJ2-1	NA	NA	TRBV9
TGTGCCAGCAGTTACCGGGGGCCTGGAAACACCATATATTTT	CASSYRGPGNTIYF	14	TRBJ1-3	NA	NA	TRBV6-5
TGTGCCAGCAGCTCCCCCTCTAACAGGGGGGGGCCTATGAACACTGAAGCTTTCTTT	CASSSPSNRGGPMNTEAFF	19	TRBJ1-1	TRBD1	NA	TRBV7-8
TGTGCCAGCAGTTTAAGGGGCTTCAATCAGCCCCAGCATTTT	CASSLRGFNQPQHF	14	TRBJ1-5	NA	NA	TRBV27
TGCGCCAGCAGCGTCGAACAGGGGATTGGCAATGAGCAGTTCTTC	CASSVEQGIGNEQFF	15	TRBJ2-1	TRBD1	NA	TRBV10-1
TGTGCCAGCAGCACTCAGTTATATGGCTACACCTTC	CASSTQLYGYTF	12	TRBJ1-2	NA	NA	TRBV5-5
TGTGCCAGCAGCTTTGGTAGCGGGAGCTACGAGCAGTACTTC	CASSFGSGSYEQYF	14	TRBJ2-7	TRBD2	NA	TRBV5-5
TGTGCCAGCAGCCAAGATAACAGGGACGGCACTGAAGCTTTCTTT	CASSQDNRDGTEAFF	15	TRBJ1-1	NA	NA	TRBV4-2
TGTGCCAGCTCTCCAGACAGCTCTGGAAACACCATATATTTT	CASSPDSSGNTIYF	14	TRBJ1-3	NA	NA	TRBV18
TGTGCCAGCAGTCTAGCGGCGAGCACCGGGGAGCTGTTTTTT	CASSLAASTGELFF	14	TRBJ2-2	TRBD2	NA	TRBV25-1
TGTGCCAGCAGCTCGGGATCAGCGGGGGTCCCAACCTACGAGCAGTACTTC	CASSSGSAGVPTYEQYF	17	TRBJ2-7	TRBD2	once	TRBV7-2
TGTGCCAGTAGTGTTTTTTACTCCGGGGAGCTGTTTTTT	CASSVFYSGELFF	13	TRBJ2-2	NA	NA	TRBV19
TGTGCCAGCAGTGAGATCGGACAGGGCGATAATTCACCCCTCCACTTT	CASSEIGQGDNSPLHF	16	TRBJ1-6	TRBD1	NA	TRBV25-1
TGTGCCAGCAGCTTAGGCCTACGGGACAGGGGGCGGTACGCTGAAAAACTGTTTTTT	CASSLGLRDRGRYAEKLFF	19	TRBJ1-4	TRBD1	NA	TRBV13
TGTGCCAGCTCACCGAACTCCTACGAGCAGTACTTC	CASSPNSYEQYF	12	TRBJ2-7	NA	NA	TRBV18
TGTGCCAGCAGCGCCGAGACAGTGAGGGCTACCGAAGCTTTCTTT	CASSAETVRATEAFF	15	TRBJ1-1	NA	NA	TRBV9
TGTGCCAGCAGCCAAGGCGGGAGTTCACCCTACGAGCAGTACTTC	CASSQGGSSPYEQYF	15	TRBJ2-7	TRBD2	NA	TRBV4-2
TGCGCCAGCAGCCATGATACTAAGACATCCTTCTCCTACGAGCAGTACTTC	CASSHDTKTSFSYEQYF	17	TRBJ2-7	NA	NA	TRBV4-1
TGTGCCAGCAGCTTAGGAGGTAGTGATGGCTACACCTTC	CASSLGGSDGYTF	13	TRBJ1-2	NA	NA	TRBV5-6
TGTGCCAGCAGTTACGGAGAGGGCCCCGAAGCTTTCTTT	CASSYGEGPEAFF	13	TRBJ1-1	NA	NA	TRBV6-6
TGTGCCAGCACCTCAGACATGACCGGGGGGCGATCACCCCTCCACTTT	CASTSDMTGGRSPLHF	16	TRBJ1-6	NA	NA	TRBV11-2
TGTGCCAGCAGTGCCTCGGGACTCCTGATTGGCTTC	CASSASGLLIGF	12	TRBJ2-7	NA	NA	TRBV2